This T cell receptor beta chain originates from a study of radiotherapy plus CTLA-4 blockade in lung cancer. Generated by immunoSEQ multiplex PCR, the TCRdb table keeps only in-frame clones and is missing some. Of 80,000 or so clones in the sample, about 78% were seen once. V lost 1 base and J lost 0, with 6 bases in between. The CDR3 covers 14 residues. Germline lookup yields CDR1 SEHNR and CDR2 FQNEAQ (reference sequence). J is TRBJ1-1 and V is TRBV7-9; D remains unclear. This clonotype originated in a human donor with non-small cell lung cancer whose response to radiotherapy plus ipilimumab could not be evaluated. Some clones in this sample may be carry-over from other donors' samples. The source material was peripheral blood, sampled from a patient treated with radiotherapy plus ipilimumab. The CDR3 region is CASSLGPMNTEAFF. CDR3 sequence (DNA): TGTGCCAGCAGCTTAGGGCCCATGAACACTGAAGCTTTCTTT.